This TCR beta chain derives from a study of cytomegalovirus exposure and HLA in healthy donors. 60 Vbeta and 13 Jbeta primers were used in PCR. Assay used: immunoSEQ multiplex PCR; TCRdb lists only in-frame clones, some missing. The top ten hold over 1.5% of the sample, which has over 130,000 clones, approximately 80% seen once. V trimming: 5 bases; J trimming: 6 bases; junction bases outside the gene matches: 16. CDR1 is MDHEN, CDR2 SYDVKM, per germline. The CDR3 consists of 18 residues. This sequence joins TRBV28 and TRBJ1-5; 10 bases align to TRBD1. The source of this sequence is a man aged 40-49 years in good health and CMV-seronegative. The sample consisted of PBMCs. The CDR3 reads CASSPRDRGKTSGQPQHF. The CDR3 DNA follows: TGTGCCAGCAGTCCACGGGACAGGGGTAAGACTTCAGGTCAGCCCCAGCATTTT. The full variable domain, completed using reference TRBV28 and TRBJ1-5, is DVKVTQSSRYLVKRTGEKVFLECVQDMDHENMFWYRQDPGLGLRLIYFSYDVKMKEKGDIPEGYSVSREKKERFSLILESASTNQTSMYLCASSPRDRGKTSGQPQHFGDGTRLSIL.